What follows are 23 T cell receptor beta chains derived from one specimen sequenced in a study of blood T cell repertoires in COVID-19. Repertoires were generated with immunoSEQ multiplex PCR, while TCRdb's copy carries only in-frame clones and drops some. Here the sample spans about 150,000 clones, around 80% being singletons. Sequencing was carried out using PBMCs or T cells enriched from blood (not recorded which). Receptors originate from a man between 50 and 59 years old who had recovered from COVID-19.

V is TRBV3-1 (or the pseudogene TRBV3-2) and J is TRBJ1-1, with unresolved D. Per the germline V gene, CDR1 is LGHDT and CDR2 is YNNKEL (reference sequence). V was pared by 3 bases and J by 7 bases, with 21 bases between. This CDR3 is built from 16 residues. The CDR3 loop is CASSHATLEVENEAFF. Here the CDR3 DNA reads TGTGCCAGCAGCCACGCAACGCTGGAGGTCGAGAATGAAGCTTTCTTT.

This clone was seen a single time. This chain uses TRBV6-5 with TRBJ1-3; D ambiguous. Germline-derived CDR1 and CDR2 are MNHEY and SVGAGI. This CDR3 contains 14 residues. The V and J ends lost 6 bases and 6 bases respectively, with 15 bases between them. The CDR3 bases are TGTGCCAGCAGCCCCCCCGGAGGGTTAAACACCATATATTTT. It yields the protein CASSPPGGLNTIYF.

J is TRBJ2-7 and V is TRBV9; perhaps TRBD2 as D (5 bases). Germline CDR1 reads SGDLS; CDR2 reads YYNGEE. V was trimmed by 3 bases and J by 3 bases, leaving 16 bases between them. This CDR3 region has 15 residues. In DNA, the CDR3 is TGTGCCAGCAGCGAGGGTCCTGGACTTCACTACGAGCAGTACTTC. Translation gives CASSEGPGLHYEQYF.

V and J are TRBV7-2 and TRBJ1-2; D perhaps matches TRBD1 (5 bases). V lost 1 base to trimming and J lost 5 bases, with 8 bases between them. This CDR3 is built from 13 residues. Germline-derived CDR1 and CDR2 are SGHTA and FQGNSA. CDR3 protein: CASSLGTYYGYTF. The CDR3 nucleotides are TGTGCCAGCAGCTTAGGGACATATTATGGCTACACCTTC. Using reference TRBV7-2 and TRBJ1-2 for the parts outside the CDR3, the full variable domain is GAGVSQSPSNKVTEKGKDVELRCDPISGHTALYWYRQSLGQGLEFLIYFQGNSAPDKSGLPSDRFSAERTGGSVSTLTIQRTQQEDSAVYLCASSLGTYYGYTFGSGTRLTVV.

The table lists this clone with a count of one. The chain couples TRBV14 to TRBJ2-5, with 7 bases matching TRBD1. The germline gives CDR1 SGHDN, CDR2 FVKESK. The CDR3 covers 14 residues. V lost 5 bases, J lost 7 bases, and 10 bases stayed unmatched. CDR3 sequence: CASSEGQSRLTQYF. CDR3 bases: TGTGCCAGCAGCGAGGGACAGAGTAGGTTGACCCAGTACTTC.

The genes are TRBV29-1 and TRBJ1-5, with unresolved D. Germline V gene sequence: CDR1 SQVTM, CDR2 ANQGSEA. This CDR3 region has 12 residues. The germline V and J ends were trimmed by 4 bases and 0 bases, with 4 bases remaining between them. CDR3 in DNA: TGCAGCGTTGGGAGTAGCAATCAGCCCCAGCATTTT. As protein: CSVGSSNQPQHF.

This chain links TRBV14 with TRBJ1-1; unclear D gene. The CDR3 is 15 residues long. Germline CDR1 and CDR2: SGHDN and FVKESK. V was pared by 1 base and J by 4 bases, with 13 bases between. As DNA, the CDR3 is TGTGCCAGCAGCCAAGGAGCTGGGAGGGTCACTGAAGCTTTCTTT. This codes for CASSQGAGRVTEAFF. The whole variable domain, filled in from reference TRBV14 and TRBJ1-1, reads EAGVTQFPSHSVIEKGQTVTLRCDPISGHDNLYWYRRVMGKEIKFLLHFVKESKQDESGMPNNRFLAERTGGTYSTLKVQPAELEDSGVYFCASSQGAGRVTEAFFGQGTRLTVV.

This clone was observed a single time. This chain uses TRBV4-1 with TRBJ1-2, with D possibly TRBD1 on 6 matching bases. The CDR3 is made up of 16 amino acids. The V gene lost 1 base and the J gene lost 4 bases, with 16 bases spanning the gap. CDR1 is MGHRA and CDR2 is YSYEKL in the germline V gene. CDR3: CASSQAGGAGSYGYTF. The CDR3 coding sequence is TGCGCCAGCAGCCAAGCTGGGGGGGCAGGTTCCTATGGCTACACCTTC.

The rearrangement uses TRBV6-4 and TRBJ2-5, with 9 positions matching TRBD2. The J segment lost 1 base and the V segment lost 2 bases, leaving 14 bases of the junction unmatched. The CDR3 is 19 residues long. Germline values: CDR1 MRHNA, CDR2 SNTAGT. The CDR3 DNA is TGTGCCAGCAGTGACGGTAAATGGTCGCGGGGGGGCCCCCAAGAGACCCAGTACTTC. The encoded protein is CASSDGKWSRGGPQETQYF.

This chain joins TRBV7-6 and TRBJ2-5; D may be TRBD2 (5 bases). The CDR3 loop spans 10 amino acids. Germline V gene lookup returns CDR1 SGHVS and CDR2 FNYEAQ. V lost 6 bases and J lost 8, with 7 bases in between. CDR3 loop: CASSGSTQYF. CDR3 DNA: TGTGCCAGCAGTGGGAGTACCCAGTACTTC.

The chain uses TRBV4-1 and TRBJ1-2; D perhaps matches TRBD1 (6 bases). The V end was cut by 0 bases, the J end by 2 bases, with 13 bases between. The CDR3 is 16 residues long. CDR1 MGHRA and CDR2 YSYEKL come from the germline V gene. CDR3 residues: CASSQDLGQGNYGYTF. The CDR3, as DNA: TGCGCCAGCAGCCAAGATTTAGGGCAGGGGAACTATGGCTACACCTTC.

J is TRBJ1-1 and V is TRBV7-9; D is unresolved. The CDR3 totals 13 residues. Trimming shortened V by 8 bases and J by 1 base, and 11 bases separated the two germline ends. Germline V gene lookup returns CDR1 SEHNR and CDR2 FQNEAQ (reference sequence). CDR3 nucleotide sequence: TGTGCCAGCGCTGAACTCCCGAACACTGAAGCTTTCTTT. Residues: CASAELPNTEAFF. Together with reference TRBV7-9 and TRBJ1-1, the CDR3 gives the full variable domain: DTGVSQNPRHKITKRGQNVTFRCDPISEHNRLYWYRQTLGQGPEFLTYFQNEAQLEKSRLLSDRFSAERPKGSFSTLEIQRTEQGDSAMYLCASAELPNTEAFFGQGTRLTVV.

V gene TRBV29-1 combines with J gene TRBJ2-7; 9 nucleotides line up with TRBD1. Trimming at V came to 6 bases and at J to 1 base, leaving 7 bases not matched to a gene. The CDR3 extends over 14 amino acids. Germline V gives CDR1 SQVTM, CDR2 ANQGSEA. The CDR3 loop reads CSVSRGQGSYEQYF. The CDR3, as DNA: TGCAGCGTCTCTAGGGGACAGGGTTCCTACGAGCAGTACTTC.

The chain recombines TRBV27 with TRBJ1-3; a weak D match, TRBD1 (6 bases). Germline V gene data show CDR1 as MNHEY and CDR2 as SMNVEV (reference sequence). Trimming removed 8 bases from V and 1 base from J, with 18 bases in between. This CDR3 has 16 amino acids. The CDR3 sequence: CASGVPQGLSGNTIYF. The CDR3 DNA reads as TGTGCCAGCGGGGTACCACAGGGTTTATCTGGAAACACCATATATTTT.

The genes are TRBV4-2 and TRBJ2-5, with D possibly TRBD2 on 6 matching bases. The CDR3 covers 17 residues. The V end lost 0 bases, the J end lost 5 bases, and 19 bases lay between the germline ends. Looked up from germline, CDR1 is LGHNA and CDR2 is YNFKEQ. CDR3 bases: TGTGCCAGCAGCCAAGATGTTGTCGCGGGGCTTCGGGAGACCCAGTACTTC. It yields the protein CASSQDVVAGLRETQYF.

In the case of this clone: Relative to the germline gene, one junction end is altered; a read error may explain this. The chain combines TRBV9 with TRBJ1-1; a weak D match, TRBD1 (5 bases). The CDR3 loop spans 15 amino acids. Germline V lookup: CDR1 SGDLS, CDR2 YYNGEE. The CDR3 spells CASSVVGGANAEAFF. For the CDR3, the DNA is TGTGCCAGCAGCGTAGTGGGAGGGGCGAACGCTGAAGCTTTCTTT.

The rearrangement links TRBV7-3 to TRBJ2-3; no clear D gene. The germline gives CDR1 SGHTA, CDR2 FQGTGA. The CDR3 has 13 amino acids. The V gene lost 0 bases and the J gene lost 5 bases, with 6 bases spanning the gap. In DNA, the CDR3 is TGTGCCAGCAGCTTAACGTCAGGAGATACGCAGTATTTT. Translated: CASSLTSGDTQYF.

The CDR3, as DNA: TGTGCCAGCAGGGTAGCGGGGGCAACCCAAGAGACCCAGTACTTC. Translating gives CASRVAGATQETQYF. The chain carries TRBV7-9 and TRBJ2-5; 9 nucleotides align to TRBD2. The germline CDR1 and CDR2 sequences are SEHNR and FQNEAQ (reference sequence). The CDR3 totals 15 residues. V trimming: 6 bases; J trimming: 1 base; junction bases outside the gene matches: 6.

This chain connects TRBV14 to TRBJ1-2; TRBD1 matches 12 bases. This CDR3 has 16 residues. J lost 7 bases, V lost 4 bases, and 10 bases had no gene match. In germline, CDR1 is SGHDN, CDR2 FVKESK. CDR3 nucleotides: TGTGCCAGCAGCCCAAGAATGGGACAGGGGGCTTTTGGCTACACCTTC. Translated, it gives CASSPRMGQGAFGYTF.

This chain uses TRBV30 with TRBJ2-2; 10 nucleotides match TRBD1. The germline V gene has CDR1 GTSNPN and CDR2 SVGIG (reference sequence). The trim removed 4 bases at V and 4 bases at J, leaving 12 bases unmatched. The CDR3 runs to 17 residues. The CDR3 loop reads CAWNTRDRGYVTGELFF. CDR3 nucleotides: TGTGCCTGGAACACCCGGGACAGGGGCTACGTCACCGGGGAGCTGTTTTTT.

The gene calls are TRBV7-9 and TRBJ1-2; D unresolved. V gave up 2 bases and J gave up 8 bases, with 6 bases separating them. The CDR3 is 11 residues long. Germline values: CDR1 SEHNR, CDR2 FQNEAQ (reference sequence). The CDR3 loop is CASSLHQGYTF. For the CDR3, the DNA is TGTGCCAGCAGCTTACACCAGGGCTACACCTTC.

V gene TRBV7-6 combines with J gene TRBJ2-3; 8 nucleotides agree with TRBD2. Germline V gives CDR1 SGHVS, CDR2 FNYEAQ. The CDR3 consists of 18 residues. V dropped 4 bases and J dropped 2; count of bases not matched to a gene: 14. The CDR3 sequence is CASSSATKLAGITDTQYF. The CDR3 region has the DNA TGTGCCAGCAGCTCGGCTACTAAATTAGCGGGGATCACAGATACGCAGTATTTT.

The V call is TRBV7-2, the J call TRBJ1-1, with 9 bases identical to TRBD1. The CDR3 totals 15 residues. The germline gives CDR1 SGHTA, CDR2 FQGNSA. The V gene end was trimmed by 7 bases and the J gene end by 0 bases; junction bases not matched to a gene: 6. DNA for the CDR3: TGTGCCAGCAACCCGGGACAGGGAATGAACACTGAAGCTTTCTTT. Its translation is CASNPGQGMNTEAFF. Together with reference TRBV7-2 and TRBJ1-1, the CDR3 gives the full variable domain: GAGVSQSPSNKVTEKGKDVELRCDPISGHTALYWYRQSLGQGLEFLIYFQGNSAPDKSGLPSDRFSAERTGGSVSTLTIQRTQQEDSAVYLCASNPGQGMNTEAFFGQGTRLTVV.